Listed below are T cell receptor beta chains from one sample, sequenced in a study of blood T cell repertoires in COVID-19. This table comes from immunoSEQ multiplex PCR, and its TCRdb copy is limited to in-frame clones, with some not included. Of fewer than 400,000 clones in the sample, around nine tenths are singletons; the top ten hold roughly 1.9%. Sequenced sample: peripheral blood. These receptor sequences come from a woman aged 25 to 45 with COVID-19, enrolled during active disease. The CDR3 runs from the conserved cysteine through the conserved F or W. D genes are given only for firm matches. A row's size may be missing; if present it is once, few, many or a size class.

D	J	size	V	CDR3	DNA
TRBD1	TRBJ2-5	NA	TRBV27	CASRRTGSFLQETQYF	TGTGCCAGCAGGCGGACAGGGTCCTTTCTCCAAGAGACCCAGTACTTC
TRBD1	TRBJ2-2	NA	TRBV2	CASMRGTGVPGELFF	TGTGCCAGCATGAGGGGGACAGGGGTGCCCGGGGAGCTGTTTTTT
NA	TRBJ1-1	NA	TRBV11-2	CASSRQPSNTEAFF	TGTGCCAGCAGCCGACAGCCTTCGAACACTGAAGCTTTCTTT
TRBD2	TRBJ2-3	NA	TRBV9	CASSATSGGAEDTQYF	TGTGCCAGCAGCGCCACTAGCGGGGGGGCGGAAGATACGCAGTATTTT
TRBD1	TRBJ2-1	NA	TRBV23-1	CASSSRRRQGAPYGNEQFF	TGCGCCAGCAGTTCCCGTCGGCGACAGGGGGCGCCGTATGGCAATGAGCAGTTCTTC
NA	TRBJ2-7	once	TRBV4-3	CASSQVAEYSYEQYF	TGCGCCAGCAGCCAAGTCGCCGAGTACTCCTACGAGCAGTACTTC
NA	TRBJ1-2	NA	TRBV21-1	CASSRTTIFYGYTF	TGTGCCAGCAGCAGGACGACTATATTTTATGGCTACACCTTC
TRBD1	TRBJ1-2	NA	TRBV6-5	CATKTGYDGYTF	TGTGCCACCAAGACAGGGTATGATGGCTACACCTTC
TRBD1	TRBJ1-5	NA	TRBV6-5	CASSPGTGHQPQHF	TGTGCCAGCAGTCCCGGGACAGGGCATCAGCCCCAGCATTTT
TRBD1	TRBJ1-2	NA	TRBV28	CASSLPPGTGNYGYTF	TGTGCCAGCAGTTTGCCCCCCGGGACAGGGAATTATGGCTACACCTTC
NA	TRBJ1-2	NA	TRBV24-1	CATSDNEDYGYTF	TGTGCCACCAGTGACAACGAGGACTATGGCTACACCTTC
TRBD1	TRBJ2-3	NA	TRBV6-5	CASSYSGQGTDTQYF	TGTGCCAGCAGTTACTCAGGACAGGGTACAGATACGCAGTATTTT
NA	TRBJ2-7	few	TRBV18	CASSPLGQGSYEQYF	TGTGCCAGCTCACCCTTGGGGCAGGGGTCCTACGAGCAGTACTTC
NA	TRBJ2-5	NA	TRBV7-6	CASSPLLQETQYF	TGTGCCAGCAGCCCATTACTCCAAGAGACCCAGTACTTC
TRBD1	TRBJ1-4	NA	TRBV7-2	CASSQRTGGNEKLFF	TGTGCCAGCAGCCAGCGGACAGGGGGCAATGAAAAACTGTTTTTT
TRBD1	TRBJ1-5	NA	TRBV28	CASSLPRQGQPQHF	TGTGCCAGCAGTTTACCCCGACAGGGCCAGCCCCAGCATTTT
TRBD2	TRBJ2-5	NA	TRBV28	CASSFLGGGSLETQYF	TGTGCCAGCAGTTTTTTAGGCGGGGGGTCCCTAGAGACCCAGTACTTC
TRBD1	TRBJ2-1	NA	TRBV10-2	CASSDKGTGVREQFF	TGCGCCAGCAGTGATAAGGGGACAGGGGTGCGGGAGCAGTTCTTC
NA	TRBJ2-3	NA	TRBV6-1	CASSELSDTQYF	TGTGCCAGCAGTGAACTATCAGATACGCAGTATTTT
TRBD2	TRBJ2-1	NA	TRBV9	CASSEAGLYNEQFF	TGTGCCAGCAGCGAAGCGGGACTCTACAATGAGCAGTTCTTC
TRBD1	TRBJ1-5	few	TRBV5-1	CASSLSRDRGRIDNQPQHF	TGCGCCAGCAGCTTGAGTCGGGACAGGGGCCGGATTGACAATCAGCCCCAGCATTTT
NA	TRBJ1-1	NA	TRBV5-1	CASSIERPNAEAFF	TGCGCCAGCAGCATCGAGCGCCCTAACGCTGAAGCTTTCTTT
NA	TRBJ1-2	NA	TRBV2	CASRTDRSEVYGYTF	TGTGCCAGCAGGACCGACAGGAGTGAGGTCTATGGCTACACCTTC
TRBD1	TRBJ1-1	NA	TRBV28	CASSLAGTANTEAFF	TGTGCCAGCAGTTTAGCCGGGACAGCGAACACTGAAGCTTTCTTT
TRBD2	TRBJ2-5	NA	TRBV5-4	CASSFYGGAETQYF	TGTGCCAGCAGCTTCTACGGGGGGGCGGAGACCCAGTACTTC
TRBD1	TRBJ2-7	NA	TRBV7-2	CASSLGTGYEQYF	TGTGCCAGCAGCCTGGGGACAGGCTACGAGCAGTACTTC
NA	TRBJ1-4	NA	TRBV5-6	CASSLVDRNEKLFF	TGTGCCAGCAGCTTGGTGGACAGAAACGAAAAACTGTTTTTT
TRBD1	TRBJ1-5	NA	TRBV7-2	CASSRTGLGNQPQHF	TGTGCCAGCAGCCGGACAGGATTGGGCAATCAGCCCCAGCATTTT
NA	TRBJ1-2	NA	TRBV7-2	CASSLNQGSYGYTF	TGTGCCAGCAGCTTAAACCAGGGCAGCTATGGCTACACCTTC
TRBD1	TRBJ2-5	NA	TRBV6-5	CASSLTGGEETQYF	TGTGCCAGCAGCCTGACAGGGGGCGAGGAGACCCAGTACTTC
NA	TRBJ1-2	NA	TRBV9	CASSVGAEDSIGYTF	TGTGCCAGCAGCGTAGGGGCCGAGGACAGTATTGGCTACACCTTC
TRBD1	TRBJ2-1	NA	TRBV28	CASSPPTGVYNEQFF	TGTGCCAGCAGTCCCCCGACAGGGGTCTACAATGAGCAGTTCTTC
NA	TRBJ2-1	NA	TRBV27	CASSLGGGPSYNEQFF	TGTGCCAGCAGTTTGGGAGGCGGGCCGTCCTACAATGAGCAGTTCTTC
NA	TRBJ1-1	NA	TRBV27	CASSMTIRAEAFF	TGTGCCAGCAGCATGACAATCCGAGCTGAAGCTTTCTTT
TRBD1	TRBJ1-2	NA	TRBV5-8	CASSLEGQVYYGYTF	TGTGCCAGCAGCTTGGAGGGACAGGTCTACTATGGCTACACCTTC
TRBD1	TRBJ1-6	NA	TRBV9	CASSAKQGSSYNSPLHF	TGTGCCAGCAGCGCAAAACAGGGGAGCTCCTATAATTCACCCCTCCACTTT
NA	TRBJ2-7	NA	TRBV6-2/TRBV6-3	CASSYAGPSDEQYF	TGTGCCAGCAGTTACGCAGGGCCCTCGGACGAGCAGTACTTC
TRBD1	TRBJ2-1	NA	TRBV6-4	CASSVSGQGNYNEQFF	TGTGCCAGCAGTGTCTCTGGACAGGGGAACTACAATGAGCAGTTCTTC
NA	TRBJ1-6	NA	TRBV2	CASSDMSSYNSPLHF	TGTGCCAGCAGTGATATGAGCTCCTATAATTCACCCCTCCACTTT
TRBD2	TRBJ2-3	once	TRBV15	CATSRGRGGGGTDTQYF	TGTGCCACCAGCAGAGGACGCGGCGGGGGGGGCACAGATACGCAGTATTTT
NA	TRBJ2-6	NA	TRBV5-6	CASRSGTGANVLTF	TGTGCCAGCAGGTCAGGGACTGGGGCCAACGTCCTGACTTTC
NA	TRBJ2-6	NA	TRBV19	CASSDASSGANVLTF	TGTGCCAGTAGTGATGCCAGCTCTGGGGCCAACGTCCTGACTTTC
TRBD2	TRBJ2-3	NA	TRBV7-2	CASSLGVSGGGTDTQYF	TGTGCCAGCAGCTTAGGGGTTAGCGGGGGGGGAACAGATACGCAGTATTTT
TRBD1	TRBJ1-5	NA	TRBV19	CASSMYGGGVNQPQHF	TGTGCCAGTAGTATGTATGGAGGGGGCGTCAATCAGCCCCAGCATTTT
TRBD2	TRBJ2-2	NA	TRBV19	CASSIVGLANDGELFF	TGTGCCAGTAGTATCGTTGGACTAGCTAATGACGGGGAGCTGTTTTTT
TRBD2	TRBJ2-3	once	TRBV2	CASRRLAGGADTQYF	TGTGCCAGCAGGAGACTAGCGGGGGGCGCAGATACGCAGTATTTT
NA	TRBJ1-5	NA	TRBV19	CASSHPPRQPQHF	TGTGCCAGTAGTCATCCCCCTAGGCAGCCCCAGCATTTT
TRBD2	TRBJ2-1	few	TRBV4-2	CASSQALAGDGEQFF	TGTGCCAGCAGCCAAGCGTTAGCGGGGGACGGTGAGCAGTTCTTC
NA	TRBJ2-3	NA	TRBV19	CASSIAGGPDTQYF	TGTGCCAGTAGTATAGCGGGGGGCCCAGATACGCAGTATTTT
NA	TRBJ1-1	NA	TRBV27	CASSTFFGQLNTEAFF	TGTGCCAGCAGTACCTTCTTTGGACAGCTGAACACTGAAGCTTTCTTT
NA	TRBJ1-1	NA	TRBV5-6	CASSLAGQGHTEAFF	TGTGCCAGCAGCTTGGCCGGTCAGGGTCATACTGAAGCTTTCTTT
TRBD1	TRBJ1-3	NA	TRBV11-3	CASSLTGVSGNTIYF	TGTGCCAGCAGCTTGACAGGGGTTTCTGGAAACACCATATATTTT
TRBD1	TRBJ1-2	NA	TRBV2	CASSEGGTGSWGGYTF	TGTGCCAGCAGTGAGGGGGGGACAGGAAGTTGGGGTGGCTACACCTTC
NA	TRBJ1-2	NA	TRBV3-1/TRBV3-2	CASSQDSRYGYTF	TGTGCCAGCAGCCAAGATTCCAGGTATGGCTACACCTTC
NA	TRBJ2-7	many	TRBV4-2	CASSPTEGGSYEQYF	TGTGCCAGCAGCCCTACGGAGGGCGGCTCCTACGAGCAGTACTTC